This is a list of T cell receptor beta chains from one sample in a study of blood T cell repertoires in COVID-19. Method: immunoSEQ multiplex PCR; TCRdb's copy keeps in-frame clones and lacks some. The sample carries almost 400,000 clones, approximately 88% recorded once. Source material: PBMCs or T cells enriched from blood (not recorded which). The origin of the receptors is a woman in her 30s with acute COVID-19. Each CDR3 is given with its conserved first and last residue. Fields, in order: V gene, clone size, J gene, D gene, CDR3 protein, CDR3 DNA. The D gene is left open where the match is weak. Clone size appears in some rows only: once, few, many, or a class for an expanded clone.

V: TRBV2
size: .
J: TRBJ1-6
D: TRBD1
CDR3: CASSGGQGSNSPLHF
DNA: TGTGCCAGCAGCGGGGGACAGGGGTCTAATTCACCCCTCCACTTT

V: TRBV3-1/TRBV3-2
size: .
J: TRBJ2-3
D: .
CDR3: CASSQEDLEKGYTDTQYF
DNA: TGTGCCAGCAGCCAAGAAGACTTGGAAAAGGGGTACACAGATACGCAGTATTTT

V: TRBV20-1
size: .
J: TRBJ2-3
D: TRBD2
CDR3: CSASATSGVGDTQYF
DNA: TGCAGTGCTAGTGCTACTAGCGGGGTCGGGGATACGCAGTATTTT

V: TRBV7-9
size: .
J: TRBJ1-4
D: .
CDR3: CASSLGDTNEKLFF
DNA: TGTGCCAGCAGCTTAGGGGACACCAATGAAAAACTGTTTTTT

V: TRBV2
size: .
J: TRBJ2-6
D: .
CDR3: CASTSGSTGANVLTF
DNA: TGTGCCAGCACCTCAGGGTCGACCGGGGCCAACGTCCTGACTTTC

V: TRBV27
size: .
J: TRBJ1-2
D: .
CDR3: CASSRNSGGSYTF
DNA: TGTGCCAGCAGTCGAAACTCCGGGGGTAGCTACACCTTC

V: TRBV20-1
size: .
J: TRBJ2-7
D: TRBD1
CDR3: CSALGQDNYF
DNA: TGCAGTGCCTTGGGACAGGATAATTACTTC

V: TRBV3-1/TRBV3-2
size: .
J: TRBJ1-6
D: TRBD1
CDR3: CASSSRDREVSPLHF
DNA: TGTGCCAGCAGCAGCCGGGACAGAGAGGTTTCACCCCTCCACTTT

V: TRBV7-9
size: .
J: TRBJ2-1
D: TRBD2
CDR3: CASSLEWGGLYNEQFF
DNA: TGTGCCAGCAGCTTAGAGTGGGGGGGACTTTACAATGAGCAGTTCTTC

V: TRBV4-1
size: .
J: TRBJ1-1
D: TRBD1
CDR3: CASSQDRGRHTEAFF
DNA: TGCGCCAGCAGCCAAGACAGGGGGCGGCACACTGAAGCTTTCTTT

V: TRBV20-1
size: .
J: TRBJ2-5
D: .
CDR3: CSARVATQYF
DNA: TGCAGTGCTAGGGTAGCGACCCAGTACTTC

V: TRBV6-2/TRBV6-3
size: .
J: TRBJ2-7
D: .
CDR3: CASSYIRQGAYEQYF
DNA: TGTGCCAGCAGTTACATCCGGCAAGGGGCCTACGAGCAGTACTTC

V: TRBV5-8
size: .
J: TRBJ2-7
D: .
CDR3: CASSLVVGGQYF
DNA: TGTGCCAGCAGCTTGGTTGTAGGCGGGCAGTACTTC

V: TRBV5-4
size: once
J: TRBJ1-2
D: TRBD1
CDR3: CASSLVGGDGYTF
DNA: TGTGCCAGCAGCTTAGTAGGGGGCGATGGCTACACCTTC

V: TRBV29-1
size: .
J: TRBJ1-2
D: TRBD1
CDR3: CSAMTGGFGYTF
DNA: TGCAGCGCAATGACAGGGGGCTTTGGCTACACCTTC

V: TRBV28
size: .
J: TRBJ1-5
D: .
CDR3: CASSYGVNQPQHF
DNA: TGTGCCAGCAGTTACGGGGTCAATCAGCCCCAGCATTTT

V: TRBV4-3
size: few
J: TRBJ1-2
D: TRBD1
CDR3: CASSQTWPGGISSYGYTF
DNA: TGCGCCAGCAGCCAAACTTGGCCAGGGGGCATAAGTTCCTATGGCTACACCTTC

V: TRBV9
size: .
J: TRBJ1-2
D: .
CDR3: CASSVMDVRGHGYTF
DNA: TGTGCCAGCAGCGTCATGGACGTCAGAGGGCATGGCTACACCTTC

V: TRBV6-5
size: once
J: TRBJ2-5
D: .
CDR3: CASSYSGLSGETQYF
DNA: TGTGCCAGCAGTTACTCGGGCCTATCCGGCGAGACCCAGTACTTC

V: TRBV9
size: .
J: TRBJ2-1
D: .
CDR3: CASSVALTSSYEQFF
DNA: TGTGCCAGCAGCGTAGCGCTTACTTCCTCTTATGAGCAGTTCTTC

V: TRBV29-1
size: .
J: TRBJ2-7
D: TRBD2
CDR3: CSVETTSGSYEQYF
DNA: TGCAGCGTTGAAACGACTAGCGGATCCTACGAGCAGTACTTC

V: TRBV5-1
size: .
J: TRBJ1-6
D: TRBD1
CDR3: CASSPGQFNSPLHF
DNA: TGCGCCAGCAGCCCGGGACAGTTTAATTCACCCCTCCACTTT

V: TRBV25-1
size: once
J: TRBJ1-6
D: TRBD1
CDR3: CASSELLTGQSPLHF
DNA: TGTGCCAGCAGTGAATTGTTGACAGGGCAATCACCCCTCCACTTT

V: TRBV2
size: once
J: TRBJ2-1
D: .
CDR3: CASSLYNEQFF
DNA: TGTGCCAGCAGCCTATACAATGAGCAGTTCTTC

V: TRBV7-9
size: .
J: TRBJ2-7
D: .
CDR3: CASSTGLPYEQYF
DNA: TGTGCCAGCAGCACCGGACTTCCCTACGAGCAGTACTTC

V: TRBV6-5
size: .
J: TRBJ2-7
D: TRBD1
CDR3: CASSFARTGELEQYF
DNA: TGTGCCAGCAGTTTTGCCCGGACAGGGGAGCTTGAGCAGTACTTC

V: TRBV7-3
size: .
J: TRBJ2-1
D: TRBD2
CDR3: CASSSIAGDRNEQFF
DNA: TGTGCCAGCAGCTCAATAGCGGGGGATAGGAATGAGCAGTTCTTC

V: TRBV9
size: .
J: TRBJ2-1
D: .
CDR3: CASSVRGMPNEQFF
DNA: TGTGCCAGCAGCGTGAGGGGGATGCCCAATGAGCAGTTCTTC

V: TRBV3-1/TRBV3-2
size: .
J: TRBJ1-6
D: .
CDR3: CASSQRAPGSPLHF
DNA: TGTGCCAGCAGCCAAAGGGCGCCGGGATCACCCCTCCACTTT

V: TRBV24-1
size: .
J: TRBJ2-3
D: .
CDR3: CATSDPRSRDTQYF
DNA: TGTGCCACCAGTGATCCCCGGTCTAGAGATACGCAGTATTTT

V: TRBV29-1
size: .
J: TRBJ2-3
D: TRBD2
CDR3: CSAGTSGGALADTQYF
DNA: TGCAGCGCCGGGACTAGCGGGGGGGCACTGGCAGATACGCAGTATTTT

V: TRBV7-9
size: .
J: TRBJ1-4
D: .
CDR3: CASSLYPGTPNNEKLFF
DNA: TGTGCCAGCAGCTTATACCCCGGGACACCTAATAACGAAAAACTGTTTTTT

V: TRBV30
size: .
J: TRBJ2-3
D: .
CDR3: CAWATSKLTDTQYF
DNA: TGTGCCTGGGCAACTAGCAAACTTACAGATACGCAGTATTTT

V: TRBV3-1/TRBV3-2
size: .
J: TRBJ1-4
D: .
CDR3: CASNAGSETNEKLFF
DNA: TGTGCCAGCAACGCGGGGTCCGAAACTAATGAAAAACTGTTTTTT

V: TRBV9
size: .
J: TRBJ2-3
D: TRBD1
CDR3: CASTGTGTRTDTQYF
DNA: TGTGCCAGCACGGGGACAGGGACTCGCACAGATACGCAGTATTTT

V: TRBV4-1
size: .
J: TRBJ2-6
D: TRBD2
CDR3: CASSQDGGAGANVLTF
DNA: TGCGCCAGCAGCCAAGATGGGGGGGCTGGGGCCAACGTCCTGACTTTC

V: TRBV11-2
size: .
J: TRBJ1-4
D: TRBD1
CDR3: CASSLDGTGGCEKLFF
DNA: TGTGCCAGCAGCTTAGATGGGACAGGGGGGTGTGAAAAACTGTTTTTT

V: TRBV10-2
size: .
J: TRBJ2-1
D: TRBD2
CDR3: CASRKGLAGGYEQFF
DNA: TGCGCCAGCAGGAAGGGACTAGCGGGGGGATATGAGCAGTTCTTC

V: TRBV14
size: .
J: TRBJ2-3
D: .
CDR3: CASSQDLPDTQYF
DNA: TGTGCCAGCAGCCAAGATCTCCCAGATACGCAGTATTTT

V: TRBV19
size: once
J: TRBJ2-2
D: .
CDR3: CASSEDSNAGELFF
DNA: TGTGCCAGTAGTGAGGACAGTAACGCCGGGGAGCTGTTTTTT

V: TRBV7-9
size: .
J: TRBJ1-2
D: TRBD1
CDR3: CASSVTGTDRYGYTF
DNA: TGTGCCAGCAGCGTCACCGGGACAGACCGCTATGGCTACACCTTC

V: TRBV5-1
size: .
J: TRBJ2-7
D: .
CDR3: CASSLEAGAEQYF
DNA: TGCGCCAGCAGCTTGGAGGCAGGGGCCGAGCAGTACTTC

V: TRBV12-1
size: .
J: TRBJ1-1
D: .
CDR3: CSSSFVSSVEAFF
DNA: TGTTCCAGCAGCTTTGTGAGTTCTGTTGAAGCTTTCTTT

V: TRBV10-3
size: .
J: TRBJ1-6
D: TRBD1
CDR3: CAISAGQVYNSPLHF
DNA: TGTGCCATCAGTGCCGGACAGGTCTATAATTCACCCCTCCACTTT

V: TRBV7-2
size: .
J: TRBJ1-2
D: TRBD1
CDR3: CASSFLDRQGANYGYTF
DNA: TGTGCCAGCAGCTTCTTGGACCGACAGGGGGCAAACTATGGCTACACCTTC

V: TRBV27
size: once
J: TRBJ2-1
D: TRBD2
CDR3: CASRGLADYDNEQFF
DNA: TGTGCCAGCAGGGGACTAGCCGACTACGACAATGAGCAGTTCTTC

V: TRBV10-2
size: .
J: TRBJ1-2
D: TRBD1
CDR3: CASATGTGLIGAGYTF
DNA: TGCGCCAGCGCAACCGGGACAGGGTTAATCGGGGCTGGCTACACCTTC

V: TRBV5-1
size: .
J: TRBJ2-2
D: TRBD1
CDR3: CASSVRTGGRTGELFF
DNA: TGCGCCAGCAGCGTTAGGACAGGGGGAAGGACCGGGGAGCTGTTTTTT

V: TRBV7-9
size: .
J: TRBJ2-1
D: .
CDR3: CASSLEQGNQFF
DNA: TGTGCCAGCAGCTTAGAACAGGGAAATCAGTTCTTC

V: TRBV28
size: .
J: TRBJ1-1
D: TRBD1
CDR3: CASKPYRGQNLNTEAFF
DNA: TGTGCCAGCAAACCGTACAGGGGGCAAAACCTGAACACTGAAGCTTTCTTT

V: TRBV6-5
size: .
J: TRBJ2-7
D: TRBD1
CDR3: CASNGRGRSYEQYF
DNA: TGTGCCAGCAACGGCAGGGGGCGTTCCTACGAGCAGTACTTC

V: TRBV9
size: .
J: TRBJ2-3
D: TRBD2
CDR3: CASSVGLAGGPSLDTQYF
DNA: TGTGCCAGCAGCGTAGGACTAGCGGGGGGGCCCTCCCTAGATACGCAGTATTTT

V: TRBV7-9
size: .
J: TRBJ2-7
D: .
CDR3: CASSLARPGDEQYF
DNA: TGTGCCAGCAGCTTAGCTCGACCGGGGGACGAGCAGTACTTC

V: TRBV7-3
size: .
J: TRBJ2-1
D: .
CDR3: CASSLSVYNEQFF
DNA: TGTGCCAGCAGCCTCTCCGTCTACAATGAGCAGTTCTTC

V: TRBV9
size: .
J: TRBJ2-7
D: .
CDR3: CASSVAGGSVKYF
DNA: .

V: TRBV2
size: few
J: TRBJ1-2
D: TRBD1
CDR3: CASSAQTGGYYGYTF
DNA: TGTGCCAGCAGTGCCCAGACAGGGGGCTACTATGGCTACACCTTC

V: TRBV7-6
size: .
J: TRBJ2-2
D: TRBD1
CDR3: CASSPSRGGWVGGELFF
DNA: TGTGCCAGCAGCCCCTCCCGAGGGGGCTGGGTTGGCGGGGAGCTGTTTTTT